This T cell receptor (beta chain) is from a study of blood T cell repertoires in COVID-19. As for the study in general: The samples span acute and convalescent COVID-19 from the United States, Italy and Spain. Sources were T cells, B-cell-depleted T cells, or PBMCs; the material itself was cDNA or gDNA.

Trimming at V came to 3 bases and at J to 0 bases, leaving 7 bases not matched to a gene. Germline assignment: CDR1 LNHDA and CDR2 SQIVND (reference sequence). The CDR3 spans 18 residues. Per the original data handling: It was from reference gene primer amplification that nucleated cell counts were estimated. Profiled with immunoSEQ multiplex PCR; TCRdb holds only in-frame clones, not every one. V, J and clone size reflect that table, while D and trimming were determined from the DNA. The table records under 250,000 clones, about 90% of them present only once. This chain joins TRBV19 and TRBJ2-6, with 8 bases fitting TRBD1. Sequencing was done on a sample of peripheral blood. This clonotype originated in a man aged 60 to 69 with acute or convalescent COVID-19. CDR3: CASSILGQGFSGANVLTF. The CDR3 coding sequence is TGTGCCAGTAGTATCTTAGGACAGGGTTTCTCTGGGGCCAACGTCCTGACTTTC.